The 3 T cell receptor beta chains below were found in one sample sequenced in a study of T-cell reconstitution after alpha-beta-depleted transplantation in children. Unique molecular identifiers were used to barcode this TCRbeta library. TCRdb re-called the PCR reads through MiXCR, storing one row per CDR3 protein. The table has around 370,000 distinct CDR3 sequences, around 10% seen once. The sequenced sample was PBMCs from the stem cell graft donor, obtained from the stem cell graft. The receptors here all came from a human donor who donated a stem cell graft to a child with acute lymphoblastic leukemia.

The rearrangement joins TRBV28 to TRBJ2-7; no reliable D call. This CDR3 comprises 15 residues. V was clipped by 10 bases and J by 1 base, with 20 bases between them. Germline V gene data show CDR1 as MDHEN and CDR2 as SYDVKM. The CDR3 nucleotides are TGTGCCATCGGCTCCCGGGTCTACCAATCCTACGAGCAGTACTTC. Protein product: CAIGSRVYQSYEQYF.

This clonotype has more than one count but fewer than ten. The chain combines TRBV12-3 or TRBV12-4 with TRBJ2-4; 12 bases map to TRBD2. The CDR3 runs to 14 residues. Losses at the gene ends were 4 bases for V and 7 bases for J; bases not matched to a gene: 2. The CDR3 DNA sequence: TGTGCCAGCAGTTCAGGACTAGCGGGGAACATTCAGTACTTC. It is translated as CASSSGLAGNIQYF.

This clonotype has more than one count but fewer than ten. The chain combines TRBV7-8 with TRBJ2-5, with D unclear. V was cut by 4 bases and J by 5 bases, with 23 bases left in between. From germline, CDR1 is SGHVS and CDR2 FQNEAQ. The CDR3 covers 17 residues. CDR3 sequence (DNA): TGTGCCAGCAGCTCCTTCAGCCGGGCCTCAAATGCGGAGACCCAGTACTTC. This sequence encodes CASSSFSRASNAETQYF.